One and the same sample provided the 7 T cell receptor beta chains below, sequenced in a study of post-analysis software for immune sequencing data. Study-wide points: Four or five TRBV segments were more frequent in patients than controls; TRBV5-6, TRBV5-1 and TRBV20-1 belonged to this group.

The library was made from cDNA and included unique molecular identifiers. Each CDR3 protein is one row after TCRdb ran MiXCR on the PCR reads. Of hundreds of thousands of distinct CDR3 sequences detected, roughly three fifths appear once; the ten largest clones hold 11%. No antigen has been identified for these receptors. Sequencing was done on a sample of blood. These TCRs come from a girl aged 2-9 years with multiple sclerosis.

V usage is TRBV7-8 and J usage is TRBJ1-4; D is unresolved. This CDR3 region has 14 residues. V lost 5 bases to trimming and J lost 7 bases, with 14 bases between them. Per the germline V gene, CDR1 is SGHVS and CDR2 is FQNEAQ. The CDR3 DNA reads as TGTGCCAGCAGCCACCGGGCCAGAAGTGAAAAACTGTTTTTT. It specifies CASSHRARSEKLFF.

This clonotype showed up just a few times. CDR3 sequence (DNA): TGTGCCAGCAGTTCGACATTCCCGCGAGGTGGCTACACCTTC. Its protein product is CASSSTFPRGGYTF. V gene TRBV14 combines with J gene TRBJ1-2, with D uncertain. V was cut by 6 bases and J by 7 bases, with 18 bases left in between. The CDR3 length is 14 residues. Germline V lookup: CDR1 SGHDN, CDR2 FVKESK.

The chain links TRBV10-3 to TRBJ1-2; a possible D gene is TRBD1 (6 bases). Germline loops: CDR1 ENHRY, CDR2 SYGVKD. Trimming took 9 bases from V and 6 from J, leaving 14 bases between them. The CDR3 loop spans 12 amino acids. In nucleotides, the CDR3 is TGTGCCATACGGGGGCAAAGGAATGGCTACACCTTC. Translation gives CAIRGQRNGYTF.

The CDR3 nucleotides are TGCGCCAGCAGCTTCTCTGGTGGTATAGGCACTGAAGCTTTCTTT. Its translation: CASSFSGGIGTEAFF. The chain employs TRBV5-1 and TRBJ1-1, with D uncertain. Germline-derived CDR1 and CDR2 are SGHRS and YFSETQ. CDR3 size: 15 residues. V was clipped by 2 bases and J by 4 bases, with 15 bases between them.

V usage is TRBV7-9 and J usage is TRBJ2-1, with D perhaps matching TRBD2 (6 bases). V lost 4 bases and J 0 bases, leaving 16 bases between the germline ends. The CDR3 runs to 17 residues. Germline V gene lookup returns CDR1 SEHNR and CDR2 FQNEAQ (reference sequence). The CDR3 bases are TGTGCCAGCAGCTCAACGACTGGGGGGTACTCCTACAATGAGCAGTTCTTC. Translating gives CASSSTTGGYSYNEQFF.

The chain is built from TRBV7-8 and TRBJ2-1; 10 bases map to TRBD2. CDR1 and CDR2 (germline): SGHVS, FQNEAQ. V was pared by 5 bases and J by 4 bases, with 8 bases of the junction left unmatched. The CDR3 sequence is 16 residues long. CDR3 loop: CASSLRTSGRYNEQFF. CDR3 in DNA: TGTGCCAGCAGCCTTCGGACTAGCGGAAGGTACAATGAGCAGTTCTTC.

The CDR3 DNA reads as TGTGCCAGCAGTTACGGGCAGGGGGCTTTCGGCACTGAAGCTTTCTTT. Amino acids: CASSYGQGAFGTEAFF. This chain joins TRBV6-2 or TRBV6-3 and TRBJ1-1; 8 bases align to TRBD1. Germline trimming cut 2 bases from V and 4 bases from J; bases unmatched to any gene: 9. Germline V CDR1 and CDR2: MNHEY, SVGEGT. This CDR3 spans 16 amino acids.